This T cell receptor beta chain is drawn from a study of blood T cell repertoires in COVID-19. At the level of the study: There were acute and convalescent COVID-19 samples, and they came from the United States, Italy and Spain. Nucleic acid was either cDNA or gDNA, and it came from T cells, B-cell-depleted T cells, or PBMCs.

The CDR3 length is 17 residues. CDR1 and CDR2 from the germline V gene are KGHSH and LQKENI. Trimming shortened V by 6 bases and J by 4 bases, and 22 bases separated the two germline ends. Original analysis: By means of reference gene primer amplification, nucleated cell counts were estimated. TCRdb keeps only in-frame clones here, not all; method: immunoSEQ multiplex PCR. Clone size and the V and J calls come from that table; the DNA yielded D and trimming. This sample has roughly 310,000 clones; roughly 88% occur once, and the top ten carry approximately 4%. This chain links TRBV18 with TRBJ1-3, with D hard to call. Input material: peripheral blood. The origin of this receptor is a woman aged 45-65 years with active or convalescent COVID-19. CDR3 sequence reads: CASSSKAERLTGNTIYF. In nucleotides, the CDR3 is TGTGCCAGCTCTTCGAAAGCGGAGAGGCTGACCGGAAACACCATATATTTT.